Below are 8 T cell receptor beta chains sequenced from a single sample in a study of response to subunit inactivated influenza vaccine. TCRdb ran MiXCR on the RT-PCR reads and lists one entry per CDR3 protein. The sample lists about 780,000 distinct CDR3 sequences, 18% seen once, with under 13% in the top ten. The input for sequencing was PBMCs from blood, taken 5 days after vaccination. These receptors originate from a man between 50 and 59 years old who received an inactivated influenza vaccine.

The CDR3: CASRPSGGAYNEQFF. DNA for the CDR3: TGTGCCAGCAGGCCGAGCGGGGGCGCCTACAATGAGCAGTTCTTC. V usage is TRBV6-1 and J usage is TRBJ2-1, with 8 positions matching TRBD2. CDR1 MNHNS and CDR2 SASEGT come from the germline V gene. This CDR3 has 15 residues. V lost 6 bases to trimming and J lost 2 bases; unmatched junction nucleotides: 6.

This chain's CDR3 is CASSYSKVWLGTEAFF. In nucleotides, the CDR3 is TGTGCCAGCAGTTACTCGAAAGTATGGCTGGGAACTGAAGCTTTCTTT. The J gene is TRBJ1-1, the V gene TRBV6-5; no clear D gene. The CDR3 runs to 16 residues. From germline, CDR1 is MNHEY and CDR2 SVGAGI. V was cut by 0 bases and J by 5 bases, with 16 bases left in between.

The sample holds a few counts of this clonotype. The chain joins TRBV6-1 to TRBJ2-7; the D is unclear. The CDR3 length is 15 residues. Trimming took off 5 bases at V and 2 bases at J, with 16 bases between the two ends. Germline V gene lookup returns CDR1 MNHNS and CDR2 SASEGT. This chain's CDR3 is CASSRTASLTYEQYF. CDR3 DNA: TGTGCCAGCAGTCGGACCGCCTCACTAACCTACGAGCAGTACTTC.

This clonotype was counted between two and nine times. The chain joins TRBV12-3 or TRBV12-4 to TRBJ1-2; D gene unclear. The V end lost 6 bases, the J end lost 1 base, and 24 bases lay between the germline ends. CDR3 length: 18 residues. The CDR3 nucleotides read TGTGCCAGCAGGGGCACCGACCGCTTTGGCTTTTTTAACTATGGCTACACCTTC. Translation: CASRGTDRFGFFNYGYTF.

This clonotype was recorded a few times. The gene calls are TRBV20-1 and TRBJ1-6; 8 bases are shared with TRBD1. The CDR3 is 14 amino acids. The germline V gene has CDR1 DFQATT and CDR2 SNEGSKA (reference sequence). J gave up 7 bases and V 3 bases, and 5 bases lay outside the gene matches. The CDR3 sequence is CSASQGALNSPLHF. In nucleotides, the CDR3 is TGCAGTGCTAGCCAGGGGGCGTTGAATTCACCCCTCCACTTT.

This sequence joins TRBV14 and TRBJ1-6; 9 bases align to TRBD1. Germline CDR1 reads SGHDN; CDR2 reads FVKESK. The junction had 12 bases not matched to a gene; V was cut back by 1 base and J by 14 bases. The CDR3 runs to 16 residues. The CDR3 protein is CASSQGGSTGGRSLHF. The CDR3 DNA follows: TGTGCCAGCAGCCAAGGCGGCTCGACAGGGGGTAGGTCCCTCCACTTT.

The table lists this clonotype with a few counts. The V call is TRBV29-1, the J call TRBJ1-1, with D possibly being TRBD1 (6 bases). Trimming took off 1 base at V and 3 bases at J, with 12 bases between the two ends. Germline-derived CDR1 and CDR2 are SQVTM and ANQGSEA. The CDR3 is made up of 14 amino acids. CDR3 sequence reads: CSVEGVGGYTEAFF. In DNA form, the CDR3 reads TGCAGCGTTGAAGGCGTAGGGGGTTACACTGAAGCTTTCTTT.

Only a few counts were recorded for this clonotype. The chain is built from TRBV28 and TRBJ2-2; D is possibly TRBD1 (5 bases). From germline, CDR1 is MDHEN and CDR2 SYDVKM. With 5 bases removed from V and 1 base from J, the gap between germline ends came to 11 bases. CDR3 length: 15 residues. The CDR3 bases are TGTGCCAGCAGTCCGATCGGACAGAACACCGGGGAGCTGTTTTTT. The encoded protein is CASSPIGQNTGELFF.